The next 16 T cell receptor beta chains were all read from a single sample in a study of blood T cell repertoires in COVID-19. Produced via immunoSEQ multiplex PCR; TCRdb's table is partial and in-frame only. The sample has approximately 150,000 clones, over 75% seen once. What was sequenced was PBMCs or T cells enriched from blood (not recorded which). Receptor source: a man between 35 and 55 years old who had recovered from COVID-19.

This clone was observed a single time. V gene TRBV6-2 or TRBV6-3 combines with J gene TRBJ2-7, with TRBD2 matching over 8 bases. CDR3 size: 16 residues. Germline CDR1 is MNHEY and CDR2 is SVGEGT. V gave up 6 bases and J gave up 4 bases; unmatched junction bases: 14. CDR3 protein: CASSPAGVAGRYEQYV. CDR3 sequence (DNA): TGTGCCAGCAGCCCCGCGGGGGTAGCGGGGCGATACGAGCAGTACGTC.

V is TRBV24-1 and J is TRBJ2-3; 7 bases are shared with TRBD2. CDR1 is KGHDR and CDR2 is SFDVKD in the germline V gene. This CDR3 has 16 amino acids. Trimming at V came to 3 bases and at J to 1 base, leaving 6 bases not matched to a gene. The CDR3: CATSDVAGRGTDTQYF. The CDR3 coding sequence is TGTGCCACCAGTGATGTAGCGGGCCGTGGCACAGATACGCAGTATTTT.

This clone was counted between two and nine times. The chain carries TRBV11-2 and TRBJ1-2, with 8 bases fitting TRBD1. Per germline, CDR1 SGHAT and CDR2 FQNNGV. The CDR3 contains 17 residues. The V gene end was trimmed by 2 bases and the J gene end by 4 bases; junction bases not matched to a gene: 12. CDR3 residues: CASSLSGQAIRVYGYTF. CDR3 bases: TGTGCCAGCAGCTTATCGGGACAGGCGATCAGGGTCTATGGCTACACCTTC.

This chain's CDR3 is CASSLPGTENIQYF. For the CDR3, the DNA is TGTGCCAGCAGTTTACCCGGGACAGAAAACATTCAGTACTTC. V usage is TRBV27 and J usage is TRBJ2-4; 7 bases are a match to TRBD1. This CDR3 spans 14 amino acids. From germline, CDR1 is MNHEY and CDR2 SMNVEV (reference sequence). With V trimmed by 2 bases and J by 5 bases, 3 bases remained unmatched.

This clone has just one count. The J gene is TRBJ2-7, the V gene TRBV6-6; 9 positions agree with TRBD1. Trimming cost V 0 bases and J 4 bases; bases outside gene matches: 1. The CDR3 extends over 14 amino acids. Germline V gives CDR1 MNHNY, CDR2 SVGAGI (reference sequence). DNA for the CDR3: TGTGCCAGCAGTTACTCAGGGACAGGGTACGAGCAGTACTTC. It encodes CASSYSGTGYEQYF.

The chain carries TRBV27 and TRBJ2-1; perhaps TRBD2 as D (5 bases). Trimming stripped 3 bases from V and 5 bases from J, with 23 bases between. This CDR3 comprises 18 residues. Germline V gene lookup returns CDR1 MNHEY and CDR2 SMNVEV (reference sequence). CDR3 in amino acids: CASSFRREGLNTDNEQFF. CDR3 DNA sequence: TGTGCCAGCAGTTTTAGGCGTGAGGGCTTAAATACCGACAATGAGCAGTTCTTC.

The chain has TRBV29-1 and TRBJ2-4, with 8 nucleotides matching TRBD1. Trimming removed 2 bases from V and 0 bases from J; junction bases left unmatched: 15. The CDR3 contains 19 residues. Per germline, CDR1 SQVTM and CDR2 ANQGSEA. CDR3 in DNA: TGCAGCGTTGAACCTGACAGGGGACCGGAACGACTAGCCAAAAACATTCAGTACTTC. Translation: CSVEPDRGPERLAKNIQYF.

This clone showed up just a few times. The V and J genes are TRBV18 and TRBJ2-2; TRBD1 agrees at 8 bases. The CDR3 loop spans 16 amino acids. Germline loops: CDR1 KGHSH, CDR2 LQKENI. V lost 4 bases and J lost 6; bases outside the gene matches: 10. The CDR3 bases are TGTGCCAGCTCACTGTCATTTGACAGGGGCGCCGGGGAGCTGTTTTTT. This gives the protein CASSLSFDRGAGELFF.

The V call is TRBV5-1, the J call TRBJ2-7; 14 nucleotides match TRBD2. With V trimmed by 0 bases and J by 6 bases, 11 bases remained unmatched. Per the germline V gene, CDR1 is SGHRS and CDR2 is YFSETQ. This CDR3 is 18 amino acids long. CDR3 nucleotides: TGCGCCAGCAGCTTGGAAGGACTAGCGGGGGGCTTCAAGTCCGAGCAGTACGTC. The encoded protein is CASSLEGLAGGFKSEQYV.

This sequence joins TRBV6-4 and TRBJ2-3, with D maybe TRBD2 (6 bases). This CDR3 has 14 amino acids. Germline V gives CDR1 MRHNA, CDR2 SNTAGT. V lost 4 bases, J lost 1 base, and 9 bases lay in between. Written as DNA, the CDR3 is TGTGCCAGCAGTGTGGACTACCGCACAGATACGCAGTATTTT. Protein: CASSVDYRTDTQYF.

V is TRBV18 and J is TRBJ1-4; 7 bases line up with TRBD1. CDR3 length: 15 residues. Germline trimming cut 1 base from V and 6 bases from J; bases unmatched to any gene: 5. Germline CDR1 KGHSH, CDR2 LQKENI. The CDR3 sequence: CASSPQGGWDEKLFF. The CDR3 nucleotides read TGTGCCAGCTCACCACAAGGGGGCTGGGATGAAAAACTGTTTTTT. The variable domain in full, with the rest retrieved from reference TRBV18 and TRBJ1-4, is NAGVMQNPRHLVRRRGQEARLRCSPMKGHSHVYWYRQLPEEGLKFMVYLQKENIIDESGMPKERFSAEFPKEGPSILRIQQVVRGDSAAYFCASSPQGGWDEKLFFGSGTQLSVL.

The chain's CDR3 is CASSLVPLAGGLHNEQFF. For the CDR3, the DNA is TGCGCCAGCAGCTTGGTACCCTTAGCGGGGGGGCTTCACAATGAGCAGTTCTTC. The chain combines TRBV5-1 with TRBJ2-1, with TRBD2 matching 11 bases. This CDR3 spans 18 amino acids. From germline, CDR1 is SGHRS and CDR2 YFSETQ. V dropped 0 bases and J dropped 5; count of bases not matched to a gene: 10.

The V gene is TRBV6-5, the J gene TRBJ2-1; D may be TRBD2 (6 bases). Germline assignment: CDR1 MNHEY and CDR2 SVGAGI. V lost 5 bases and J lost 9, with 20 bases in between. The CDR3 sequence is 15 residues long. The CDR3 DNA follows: TGTGCCAGCAGTAGGCGGGACGCGGGGTATTTTGAGCAGTTCTTC. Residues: CASSRRDAGYFEQFF.

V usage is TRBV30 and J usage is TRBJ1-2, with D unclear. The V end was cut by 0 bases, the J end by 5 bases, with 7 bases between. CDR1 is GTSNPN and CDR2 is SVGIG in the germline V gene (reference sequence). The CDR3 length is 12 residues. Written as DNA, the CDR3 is TGTGCCTGGAGTGTAGGAGATTATGGCTACACCTTC. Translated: CAWSVGDYGYTF. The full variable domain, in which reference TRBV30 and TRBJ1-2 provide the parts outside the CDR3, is SQTIHQWPATLVQPVGSPLSLECTVEGTSNPNLYWYRQAAGRGLQLLFYSVGIGQISSEVPQNLSASRPQDRQFILSSKKLLLSDSGFYLCAWSVGDYGYTFGSGTRLTVV.

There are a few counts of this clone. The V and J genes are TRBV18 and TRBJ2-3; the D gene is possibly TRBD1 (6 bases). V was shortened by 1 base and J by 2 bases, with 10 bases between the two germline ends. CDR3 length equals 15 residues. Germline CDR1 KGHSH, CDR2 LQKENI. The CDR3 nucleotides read TGTGCCAGCTCACCACAGGACAGTAACACAGATACGCAGTATTTT. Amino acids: CASSPQDSNTDTQYF.

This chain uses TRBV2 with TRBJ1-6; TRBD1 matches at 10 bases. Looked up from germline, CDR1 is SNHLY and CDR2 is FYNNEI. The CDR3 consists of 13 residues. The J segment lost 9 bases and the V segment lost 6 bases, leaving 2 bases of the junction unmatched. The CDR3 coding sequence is TGTGCCAGCAGCGGGACAGGGGCTTCACCCCTCCACTTT. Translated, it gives CASSGTGASPLHF.